The source of this T cell receptor (beta chain) is a study of CD8 T cells in ankylosing spondylitis. Trimming removed 3 bases at V and 4 bases at J, with 9 bases between. This CDR3 region has 13 residues. The V gene's germline CDR1 is ENHRY and CDR2 SYGVKD. Study results and caveats: Made up of under 10 highly homologous variants, a TCR beta motif appeared characteristic of ankylosing spondylitis blood.

Each CDR3 protein is one row after TCRdb ran MiXCR on the 5' RACE reads. The repertoire consists of around 480,000 distinct CDR3 sequences, with about a sixth occurring once and the leading ten covering 0.85% to 1.3%. As for this clonotype: The antigen is not known.

The sample consisted of blood, either unsorted or a sorted T cell fraction (not recorded which). This TCR derives from a male donor with ankylosing spondylitis. This chain connects TRBV10-3 to TRBJ1-2; D is undetermined. The CDR3 loop is CAISDSSFYGYTF. The DNA for the CDR3 is TGTGCCATCAGTGACAGTTCGTTCTATGGCTACACCTTC.